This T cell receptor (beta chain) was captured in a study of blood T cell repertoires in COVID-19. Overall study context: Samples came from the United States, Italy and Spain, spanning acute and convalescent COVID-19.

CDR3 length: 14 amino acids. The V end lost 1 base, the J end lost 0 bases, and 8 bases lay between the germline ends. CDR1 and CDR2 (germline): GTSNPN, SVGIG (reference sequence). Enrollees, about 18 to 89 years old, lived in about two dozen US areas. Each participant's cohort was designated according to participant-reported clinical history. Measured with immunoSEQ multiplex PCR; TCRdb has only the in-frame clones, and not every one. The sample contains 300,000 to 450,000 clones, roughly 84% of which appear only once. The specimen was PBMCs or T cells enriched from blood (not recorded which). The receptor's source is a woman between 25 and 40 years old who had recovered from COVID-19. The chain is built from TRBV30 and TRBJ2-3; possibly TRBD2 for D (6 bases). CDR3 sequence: CAWSAGLSTDTQYF. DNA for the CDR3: TGTGCCTGGAGTGCGGGACTTAGCACAGATACGCAGTATTTT.